The clone carrying this TCR beta chain was counted many times. Its target is not known. The data stem from a study of neurological immune-mediated disorders. Overall study results and limits: The most TCR clonal expansion was seen in HTLV-1-associated myelopathy, whereas the least was seen in multiple sclerosis, below the level in healthy controls.

cDNA synthesis was performed by 5'RACE with 10-nucleotide random UMIs. TCRdb redid the calling of the 5' RACE reads with MiXCR, one entry per CDR3 protein. The sample includes approximately 52,000 distinct CDR3 sequences, 3% to 3.5% of them seen just once. Germline V lookup: CDR1 ENHRY, CDR2 SYGVKD. The CDR3 covers 13 residues. The V end lost 2 bases, the J end lost 4 bases, and 5 bases lay between the germline ends. The TCR comes from a man aged 35-49 years with multiple sclerosis. Material: PBMCs. The genes are TRBV10-3 and TRBJ2-2; D is ambiguous. The CDR3 protein is CAISEAGTGELFF. In DNA, the CDR3 is TGTGCCATCAGTGAGGCCGGCACCGGGGAGCTGTTTTTT.